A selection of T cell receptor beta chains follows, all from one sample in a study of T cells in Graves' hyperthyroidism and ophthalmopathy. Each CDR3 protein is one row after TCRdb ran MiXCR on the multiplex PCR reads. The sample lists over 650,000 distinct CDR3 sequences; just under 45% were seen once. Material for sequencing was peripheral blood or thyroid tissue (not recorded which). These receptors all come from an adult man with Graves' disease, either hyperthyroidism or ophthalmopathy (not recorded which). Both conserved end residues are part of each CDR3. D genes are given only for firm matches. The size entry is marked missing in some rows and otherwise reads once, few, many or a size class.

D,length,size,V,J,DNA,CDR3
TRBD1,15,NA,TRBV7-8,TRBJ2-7,TGTGCCAGCAGCGTTGGACCGGGACAGGGATACGAGCAGTACTTC,CASSVGPGQGYEQYF
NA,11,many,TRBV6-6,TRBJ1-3,TGTGCCAGCGGTGGTGGAAACACCATATATTTT,CASGGGNTIYF
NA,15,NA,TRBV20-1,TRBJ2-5,TGCAGTGCTAGAGTGCCCGGGCAGTACCAAGAGACCCAGTACTTC,CSARVPGQYQETQYF
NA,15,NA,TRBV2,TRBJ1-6,TGTGCCAGCAAATCCGACAGCTCCTATAATTCACCCCTCCACTTT,CASKSDSSYNSPLHF
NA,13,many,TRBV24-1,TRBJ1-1,TGTGCCACGCAGTGGGGGGGGAACACTGAAGCTTTCTTT,CATQWGGNTEAFF
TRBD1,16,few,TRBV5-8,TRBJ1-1,TGTGCCAGCAGCTTGGGCGGGACAGGGACAACAGGTGAAGCTTTCTTT,CASSLGGTGTTGEAFF
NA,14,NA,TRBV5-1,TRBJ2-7,TGCGCCAGCAGCGTCACAGCCTACACCGGGGAGCAGTACTTC,CASSVTAYTGEQYF
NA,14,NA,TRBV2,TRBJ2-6,TGTGCCAGCAGTGATAGTGCCCAGGGCGACGTCCTGACTTTC,CASSDSAQGDVLTF
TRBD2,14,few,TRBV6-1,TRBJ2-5,TGTGCCAGCAGTGAGGGCGGGGGAGGGAAGACCCAGTACTTC,CASSEGGGGKTQYF
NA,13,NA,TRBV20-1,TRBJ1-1,TGCAGTGCTAGAGTCCCCGGGAACACTGAAGCTTTCTTT,CSARVPGNTEAFF
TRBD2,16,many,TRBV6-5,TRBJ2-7,TGTGCCAGCAGTGGGACTAGCGGGAGTGCCTCGTACGAGCAGTACTTC,CASSGTSGSASYEQYF
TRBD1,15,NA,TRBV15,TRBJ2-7,TGTGCCACCAGCAGAGATAAAGGGGGCATCCACGAGCAGTACTTC,CATSRDKGGIHEQYF
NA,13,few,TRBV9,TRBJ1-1,TGTGCCAGCAGCGTTAAGATGAACACTGAAGCTTTCTTT,CASSVKMNTEAFF
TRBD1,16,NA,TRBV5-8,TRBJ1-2,TGTGCCAGCAGCAAGGGGGGACAGGGCATCCTTCATGGCTACACCTTC,CASSKGGQGILHGYTF
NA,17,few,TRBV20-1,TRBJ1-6,TGCAGTGCTAGTTACCGGGAGACTAGCTCCTATAATTCACCCCTCCACTTT,CSASYRETSSYNSPLHF
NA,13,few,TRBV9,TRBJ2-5,TGTGCCAGCACCCGGGGGAGCGGGGAGACCCAGTACTTC,CASTRGSGETQYF
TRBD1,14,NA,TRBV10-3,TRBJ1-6,TGTGCCACTAGCGGGACAGGGGGCAGGGCACCCCTCCACTTT,CATSGTGGRAPLHF
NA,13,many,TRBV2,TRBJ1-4,TGTGCCAGCAGTGGAAGTGAGATGGGGAAACTGTTTTTT,CASSGSEMGKLFF
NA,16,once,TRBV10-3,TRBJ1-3,TGTGCCATCAGTGAGTCAGGGGGAAGTGCCGGAAACACCATATATTTT,CAISESGGSAGNTIYF
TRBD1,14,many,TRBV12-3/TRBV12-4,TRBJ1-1,TGTGCCAGCGGAGACAGGGGAGGGGACACTGAAGCTTTCTTT,CASGDRGGDTEAFF
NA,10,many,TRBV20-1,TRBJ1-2,TGCAGTGCTAGTGACCATGGCTACACCTTC,CSASDHGYTF
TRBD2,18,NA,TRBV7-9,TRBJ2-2,TGTGCCAGCAGCTTCCCAGCTAGCGGGGGGGCGAACACCGGGGAGCTGTTTTTT,CASSFPASGGANTGELFF
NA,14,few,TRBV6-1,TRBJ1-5,TGTGCCAGCAGTGAAGTAAGCTTAGGACAGCCCCAGCATTTT,CASSEVSLGQPQHF
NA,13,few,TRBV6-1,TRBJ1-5,TGTGCCAGCAGTGAAGCGCTTGGTCAGCCCCAGCATTTT,CASSEALGQPQHF
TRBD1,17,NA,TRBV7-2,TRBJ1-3,TGTGCCAGCAGCTTAGCCCCCGGGACAGGTCGCCGGGACACCATATATTTT,CASSLAPGTGRRDTIYF
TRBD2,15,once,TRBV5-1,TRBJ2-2,TGCCCCAGCAGCTTGACTAGCGGTTGGTCCGGGGAGCTGTTTTTT,CPSSLTSGWSGELFF
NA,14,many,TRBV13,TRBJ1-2,TGTGCCAGCAGCACAACGGAACTTAACTATGGCTACACCTTC,CASSTTELNYGYTF
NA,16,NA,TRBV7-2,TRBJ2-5,TGTGCCAGCAGCGTAGGCCTCGGGATAGGGAGTGAGACCCAGTACTTC,CASSVGLGIGSETQYF
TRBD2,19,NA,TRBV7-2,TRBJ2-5,TGTGCCAGCAGTTACGCGACTCGACTAGCGGGAGGCGGGCAAGAGACCCAGTACTTC,CASSYATRLAGGGQETQYF
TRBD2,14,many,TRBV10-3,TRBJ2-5,TGTGCCATCAGTGAGTCGGCAGCGGGGGAGACCCAGTACTTC,CAISESAAGETQYF
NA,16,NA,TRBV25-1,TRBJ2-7,TGTGCCAGCAGATCTGAATTATTGGCAGGGGCGGACGAGCAGTACTTC,CASRSELLAGADEQYF
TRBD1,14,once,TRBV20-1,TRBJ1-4,TGCAGTGCTAGACGACAGGGGGGTAATGAAAAACTGTTTTTT,CSARRQGGNEKLFF
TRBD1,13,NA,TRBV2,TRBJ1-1,TGTGCCAGCAGTGGGGACAGGGGGCTTGGAGCTTTCTTT,CASSGDRGLGAFF
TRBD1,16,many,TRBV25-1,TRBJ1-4,TGTGCCAGCAGCATTAGGACAGGACAGCATACCGAAAAACTGTTTTTT,CASSIRTGQHTEKLFF
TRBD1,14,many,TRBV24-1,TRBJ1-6,TGTGCCACCAGTTCCGGGACAGGGCTATCACCCCTCCACTTT,CATSSGTGLSPLHF
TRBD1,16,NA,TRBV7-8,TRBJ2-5,TGTGCCAGCAGAATCAGGACAGGGTTTGGGCAAGAGACCCAGTACTTC,CASRIRTGFGQETQYF
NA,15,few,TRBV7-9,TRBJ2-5,TGCGCCAGCAGCTTGCAGACGGGGGCTTATCAGACCCAGTACTTC,CASSLQTGAYQTQYF
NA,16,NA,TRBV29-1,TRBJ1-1,TGCAGCGTTGAAGATAGTTCTCGGGGACAGAACACTGAAGCTTTCTTT,CSVEDSSRGQNTEAFF
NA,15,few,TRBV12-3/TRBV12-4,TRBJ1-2,TGTGCCAGCAGTTTAGGCCGCGGGGGAGGGTATGGCTACACCTTC,CASSLGRGGGYGYTF
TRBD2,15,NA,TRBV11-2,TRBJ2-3,TGTGCCAGCAGCTTAGATCGGAGCGGGGCAGATACGCAGTATTTT,CASSLDRSGADTQYF
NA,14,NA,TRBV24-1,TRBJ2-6,TGTGCCACCAGTGGGGTCGCCGGGGCCAACGTCCTGACTTTC,CATSGVAGANVLTF
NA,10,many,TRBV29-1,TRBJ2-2,TGCAGCGCCGCTTCCGGGGAGCTGTTTTTT,CSAASGELFF
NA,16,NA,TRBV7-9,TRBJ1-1,TGTGCCAGCAGCGACGACCCGGGCCACCAAAACACTGAAGCTTTCTTT,CASSDDPGHQNTEAFF
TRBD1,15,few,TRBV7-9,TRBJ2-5,TGTGCCAGCAGCTCGGGACAGGGGGCTCTGGGGACCCAGTACTTC,CASSSGQGALGTQYF
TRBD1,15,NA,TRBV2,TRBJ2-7,TGTGCCAGCAGTGAATCCGACAGGGCCTTCTACGAGCAGTACTTC,CASSESDRAFYEQYF
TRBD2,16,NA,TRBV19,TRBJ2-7,TGTGCCAGTAGTACCGGGGGACTAGCGGGAGTTGGCGAGCAGTACTTC,CASSTGGLAGVGEQYF
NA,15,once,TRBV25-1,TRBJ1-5,TGTGCCAGCAGTGGTCGGCAAGCGGCCCATCAGCCCCAGCATTTT,CASSGRQAAHQPQHF
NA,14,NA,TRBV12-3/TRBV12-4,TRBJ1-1,TGTGCCAGCAGTGGGGACTTTGGTGGGTCGGAAGCTTTCTTT,CASSGDFGGSEAFF
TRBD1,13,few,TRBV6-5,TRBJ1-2,TGTGCCAGCAGGCTCCAAACAGGGGCTGGCTACACCTTC,CASRLQTGAGYTF
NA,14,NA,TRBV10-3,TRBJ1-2,TGTGCCATCAGTGAGTCTGGGAGACGGATGGGCTACACCTTC,CAISESGRRMGYTF
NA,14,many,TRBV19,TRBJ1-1,TGTGCCAGTAGTATGTGGGGGGAAGGCACTGAAGCTTTCTTT,CASSMWGEGTEAFF
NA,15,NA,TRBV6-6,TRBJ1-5,TGTGCCAGCATTATGACGACTTCTAGCAATCAGCCCCAGCATTTT,CASIMTTSSNQPQHF
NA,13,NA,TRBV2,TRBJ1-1,TGTGCCAGCAACCCGGTGAGGGACACTGAAGCTTTCTTT,CASNPVRDTEAFF
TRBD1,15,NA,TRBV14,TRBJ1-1,TGTGCCAGCAGCCTCTTAGGGACAGGGAGGGCTGAAGCTTTCTTT,CASSLLGTGRAEAFF
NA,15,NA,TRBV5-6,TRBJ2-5,TGTGCCAGCAGCCGAACCCCGGGGCTACAAGAGACCCAGTACTTC,CASSRTPGLQETQYF
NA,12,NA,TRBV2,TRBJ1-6,TGTGCCAGCAGGACAGCAAGTTCACCCCTCCACTTT,CASRTASSPLHF
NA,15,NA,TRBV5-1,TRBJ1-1,TGCGCCAGCAGCGGGAAGACACACATGAACACTGAAGCTTTCTTT,CASSGKTHMNTEAFF
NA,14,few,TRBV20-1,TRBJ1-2,TGCAGTGCTCAGCCGGGACACCCTAACTATGGCTACACCTTC,CSAQPGHPNYGYTF
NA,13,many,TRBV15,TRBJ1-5,TGTGCCACCAGCTCGGGGAGGGATCAGCCCCAGCATTTT,CATSSGRDQPQHF
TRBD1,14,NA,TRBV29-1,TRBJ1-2,TGCAGCAGTTACACACCCCAGACAGGGTTAGGCTACACCTTC,CSSYTPQTGLGYTF